The present T cell receptor beta chain was sequenced within a study of blood T cell repertoires in COVID-19. Study in general: The United States, Italy and Spain were the sources of the acute and convalescent COVID-19 samples.

TCRdb's table, derived via immunoSEQ multiplex PCR, lists solely in-frame clones and lacks some. Of approximately 310,000 clones listed, over 75% are singletons. CDR3 length equals 15 residues. The J segment lost 8 bases and the V segment lost 5 bases, leaving 9 bases of the junction unmatched. Germline V gene sequence: CDR1 SEHNR, CDR2 FQNEAQ (reference sequence). What was sequenced was peripheral blood. The chain combines TRBV7-9 with TRBJ2-4; 10 nucleotides match TRBD1. This sequence originates from a woman aged 45-65 years who had recovered from COVID-19. CDR3 DNA sequence: TGTGCCAGCAGCACCCTTACCGGGACAGGGGACATTCAGTACTTC. Amino acid sequence: CASSTLTGTGDIQYF.